This T cell receptor (beta chain) comes out of a study of Ad26.COV2.S vaccination and SARS-CoV-2 variants. Overall study: Into the muscle, Ad26.COV2.S was dosed once or twice, 56 days apart. Study outcomes and limitations: Quantification of TCR breadth and depth may have yielded underestimates of total T cell responses.

Treatment reported: roughly 20 received Ad26.COV2.S at low or high dose, single or two shots; about 5 received placebo; per-sample allocation not given. It was on day 63 after the first vaccine or placebo injection that samples were taken. As for this clone: Its antigen is not identified.

The protocol was immunoSEQ multiplex PCR, while the TCRdb copy is restricted to in-frame clones and leaves out a portion. The sample records hundreds of thousands of clones, about 90% being singletons. From germline, CDR1 is MDHEN and CDR2 SYDVKM. There are 13 residues in the CDR3. Trimming pared 1 base from V and 6 bases from J, leaving 4 bases between. The sequences come from peripheral blood, collected in a trial of Ad26.COV2.S vaccine versus placebo. This clonotype originated in a person aged 18-60 years who received the Ad26.COV2.S COVID-19 vaccine or a placebo. The chain carries TRBV28 and TRBJ1-6, with D uncertain. CDR3 bases: TGTGCCAGCAGTTTATTTCGTAATTCACCCCTCCACTTT. Amino acids: CASSLFRNSPLHF.